The next 17 T cell receptor beta chains were all read from a single sample in a study of radiotherapy plus CTLA-4 blockade in lung cancer. Some clones are missing from TCRdb's copy, which holds only in-frame ones; the method was immunoSEQ multiplex PCR. Of 120,000 or so clones listed, roughly 74% are singletons. The sequencing used peripheral blood, collected from a patient treated with radiotherapy plus ipilimumab. The source is a human donor with non-small cell lung cancer who had a partial response to radiotherapy plus ipilimumab.

This clone was seen repeatedly, ten times or more. This sequence joins TRBV7-3 and TRBJ1-2; a possible D gene is TRBD1 (5 bases). This CDR3 comprises 13 residues. From germline, CDR1 is SGHTA and CDR2 FQGTGA. The ends were cut back, 5 bases at V and 4 bases at J, with 11 bases in the middle. The CDR3 is CASSPTTAYGYTF. The CDR3 DNA reads as TGTGCCAGCAGCCCCACGACAGCCTATGGCTACACCTTC. Combining the CDR3 with reference TRBV7-3 and TRBJ1-2 gives the whole variable domain GAGVSQTPSNKVTEKGKYVELRCDPISGHTALYWYRQSLGQGPEFLIYFQGTGAADDSGLPNDRFFAVRPEGSVSTLKIQRTERGDSAVYLCASSPTTAYGYTFGSGTRLTVV.

The chain is built from TRBV18 and TRBJ1-1, with no clear D. Germline V gene data show CDR1 as KGHSH and CDR2 as LQKENI. The CDR3 extends over 15 amino acids. The V gene lost 6 bases and the J gene lost 1 base, with 15 bases spanning the gap. CDR3 sequence: CASSPIPGGNTEAFF. DNA for the CDR3: TGTGCCAGCTCTCCCATCCCCGGCGGGAACACTGAAGCTTTCTTT.

J is TRBJ2-7 and V is TRBV27; 9 bases map to TRBD1. The CDR3 totals 16 residues. The V and J ends lost 3 bases and 2 bases, in that order; junction bases with no gene match: 8. The V gene's germline CDR1 is MNHEY and CDR2 SMNVEV (reference sequence). Here the CDR3 reads CASSLFSGTGTYEQYF. CDR3 nucleotides: TGTGCCAGCAGTTTGTTCTCCGGGACAGGGACCTACGAGCAGTACTTC.

The J gene is TRBJ2-3, the V gene TRBV9, with D maybe TRBD2 (6 bases). The V end was cut by 0 bases, the J end by 5 bases, with 16 bases between. CDR1 SGDLS and CDR2 YYNGEE come from the germline V gene. The CDR3 is 16 amino acids. The DNA for the CDR3 is TGTGCCAGCAGCGTAGGTCCCTTATTCGGGGGAGATACGCAGTATTTT. This encodes CASSVGPLFGGDTQYF.

The genes are TRBV5-1 and TRBJ1-3; weak D call: TRBD1 (5 bases). With 4 bases removed from V and 0 bases from J, the gap between germline ends came to 14 bases. Germline V gives CDR1 SGHRS, CDR2 YFSETQ. CDR3 length equals 16 residues. This CDR3 reads CASSLVTGFSGNTIYF. CDR3 bases: TGCGCCAGCAGCCTCGTTACAGGTTTCTCTGGAAACACCATATATTTT.

The genes are TRBV19 and TRBJ2-2, with TRBD2 identical over 7 bases. After removal of 5 bases from V and 6 bases from J, the junction contained 9 bases not matched to a gene. Germline V gives CDR1 LNHDA, CDR2 SQIVND (reference sequence). The CDR3 is made up of 15 amino acids. CDR3 coding DNA: TGTGCCAGTAGTCCCTCAACTAGCGTACCCGGGGAGCTGTTTTTT. This sequence encodes CASSPSTSVPGELFF.

This clone was detected only a few times. The rearrangement joins TRBV12-5 to TRBJ1-1; no clear D gene. Germline CDR1 is LGHNT and CDR2 is FRNRAP. Trimming took 5 bases from V and 4 from J, leaving 17 bases between them. The CDR3 loop spans 15 amino acids. The CDR3 bases are TGTGCTAGTGGTCTCCACCCCACGGAGAGCACTGAAGCTTTCTTT. It specifies CASGLHPTESTEAFF.

This clone has just a few counts. V gene TRBV5-6 combines with J gene TRBJ2-2, with TRBD2 matching over 7 bases. Germline V gene sequence: CDR1 SGHDT, CDR2 YYEEEE. The CDR3 contains 17 residues. V shed 4 bases and J 0 bases; nucleotides not matched to a gene: 9. The CDR3 spells CASSARSGFANTGELFF. CDR3 in DNA: TGTGCCAGCAGCGCCCGTAGCGGGTTCGCGAACACCGGGGAGCTGTTTTTT. The full variable domain, rest sourced from reference TRBV5-6 and TRBJ2-2, is DAGVTQSPTHLIKTRGQQVTLRCSPKSGHDTVSWYQQALGQGPQFIFQYYEEEERQRGNFPDRFSGHQFPNYSSELNVNALLLGDSALYLCASSARSGFANTGELFFGEGSRLTVL.

V and J are TRBV25-1 and TRBJ1-6; no firm D call. This CDR3 is 15 amino acids long. The V and J ends lost 3 bases and 7 bases respectively, with 13 bases between them. The germline V gene encodes CDR1 MGHDK and CDR2 SYGVNS. The CDR3 reads CASSELAGWNSPLHF. Here the CDR3 DNA reads TGTGCCAGCAGTGAGCTAGCTGGATGGAATTCACCCCTCCACTTT.

The chain's CDR3 is CASRPGQTRVTQYF. CDR3 bases: TGTGCCAGCAGGCCGGGACAGACTCGAGTGACCCAGTACTTC. The chain recombines TRBV27 with TRBJ2-5, with 7 bases matching TRBD1. CDR1 is MNHEY, CDR2 SMNVEV, per germline (reference sequence). The CDR3 has 14 residues. Unmatched junction bases numbered 11, after V lost 6 bases and J lost 7 bases.

This clone was seen only once. The V and J genes are TRBV25-1 and TRBJ1-2; TRBD1 is a possible D gene (6 bases). Germline V lookup: CDR1 MGHDK, CDR2 SYGVNS. Trimming removed 4 bases from V and 3 bases from J, with 12 bases in between. The CDR3 totals 14 residues. CDR3 region: CASSVGQGYYGYTF. CDR3 nucleotide sequence: TGTGCCAGCAGTGTAGGGCAGGGGTACTATGGCTACACCTTC.

This chain connects TRBV10-1 to TRBJ2-7; 7 bases line up with TRBD1. CDR3 length: 13 residues. With 7 bases clipped from V and 5 bases from J, the junction kept 8 bases outside the gene matches. Germline assignment: CDR1 WNHNN and CDR2 SYGVQD (reference sequence). The DNA for the CDR3 is TGCGCCAGCACTGGCTTGCAGGGGGACGAGCAGTACTTC. Translation: CASTGLQGDEQYF.

This clone was detected only a few times. The CDR3 bases are TGCGCCAGCAGCCCCGGACAGAGTGGAAACACCATATATTTT. This codes for CASSPGQSGNTIYF. The chain carries TRBV5-1 and TRBJ1-3; D is perhaps TRBD1 (6 bases). The CDR3 is 14 residues long. Per the germline V gene, CDR1 is SGHRS and CDR2 is YFSETQ. Trimming took 4 bases from V and 3 from J, leaving 11 bases between them.

As regards this clone: An end of the junction differs from the germline gene, which may be a read error. This specimen includes other DNA sequences encoding the same CDR3. V and J are TRBV7-7 and TRBJ2-1; unclear D gene. Germline V CDR1 and CDR2: SSHAT, FNYEAQ (reference sequence). This CDR3 contains 13 residues. CDR3 DNA sequence: TGTGCTAGCAGCTTCCAGGTGGGCGATGAGCAGTTCTTC. It translates to CASSFQVGDEQFF.

The gene calls are TRBV4-2 and TRBJ1-5, with TRBD1 as a possible D gene (5 bases). CDR3 length: 16 residues. Trimming cost V 0 bases and J 5 bases, with 14 bases left between them. CDR1 and CDR2 (germline): LGHNA, YNFKEQ. As DNA, the CDR3 is TGTGCCAGCAGCCAAGATCAGGGCTCTCTCCATCAGCCCCAGCATTTT. Translation gives CASSQDQGSLHQPQHF.

This clone occurred a few times. The rearrangement joins TRBV27 to TRBJ2-5; 7 bases align to TRBD1. The V gene's germline CDR1 is MNHEY and CDR2 SMNVEV (reference sequence). The CDR3 has 14 amino acids. V lost 5 bases and J lost 1; bases outside the gene matches: 4. Here the CDR3 reads CASSPGQIQETQYF. The CDR3 DNA sequence: TGTGCCAGCAGTCCGGGACAGATCCAAGAGACCCAGTACTTC.

The chain combines TRBV2 with TRBJ2-2, with 10 positions matching TRBD1. The V gene's germline CDR1 is SNHLY and CDR2 FYNNEI. CDR3 size: 15 residues. The V segment lost 6 bases and the J segment 4 bases; nucleotides outside the gene matches: 5. The CDR3 reads CASRRQGASTGELFF. In nucleotides, the CDR3 is TGTGCCAGCAGGAGACAGGGGGCAAGCACCGGGGAGCTGTTTTTT.